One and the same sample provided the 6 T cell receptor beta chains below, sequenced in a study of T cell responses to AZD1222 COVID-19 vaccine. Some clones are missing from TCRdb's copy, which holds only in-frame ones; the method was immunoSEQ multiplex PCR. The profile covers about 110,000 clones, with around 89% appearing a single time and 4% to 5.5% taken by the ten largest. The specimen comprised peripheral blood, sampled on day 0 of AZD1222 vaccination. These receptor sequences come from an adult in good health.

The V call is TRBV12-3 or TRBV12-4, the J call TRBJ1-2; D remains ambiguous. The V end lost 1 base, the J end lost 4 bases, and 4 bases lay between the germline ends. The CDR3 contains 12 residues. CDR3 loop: CASSLDGYGYTF. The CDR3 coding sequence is TGTGCCAGCAGTTTAGATGGCTATGGCTACACCTTC.

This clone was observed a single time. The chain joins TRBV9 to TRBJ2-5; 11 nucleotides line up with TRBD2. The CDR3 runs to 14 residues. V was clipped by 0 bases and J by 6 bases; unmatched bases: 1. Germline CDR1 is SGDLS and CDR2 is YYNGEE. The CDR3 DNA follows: TGTGCCAGCAGCGTAGGACTAGCGGGGCAGACCCAGTACTTC. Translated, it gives CASSVGLAGQTQYF. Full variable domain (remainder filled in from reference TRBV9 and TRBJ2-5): DSGVTQTPKHLITATGQRVTLRCSPRSGDLSVYWYQQSLDQGLQFLIQYYNGEERAKGNILERFSAQQFPDLHSELNLSSLELGDSALYFCASSVGLAGQTQYFGPGTRLLVL.

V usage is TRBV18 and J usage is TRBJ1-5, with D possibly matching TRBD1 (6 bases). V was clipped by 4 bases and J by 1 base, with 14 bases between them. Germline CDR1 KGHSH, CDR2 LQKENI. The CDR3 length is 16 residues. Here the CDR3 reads CASSRGAQESNQPQHF. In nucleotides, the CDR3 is TGTGCCAGCTCACGGGGGGCCCAGGAAAGCAATCAGCCCCAGCATTTT. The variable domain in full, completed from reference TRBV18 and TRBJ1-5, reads NAGVMQNPRHLVRRRGQEARLRCSPMKGHSHVYWYRQLPEEGLKFMVYLQKENIIDESGMPKERFSAEFPKEGPSILRIQQVVRGDSAAYFCASSRGAQESNQPQHFGDGTRLSIL.

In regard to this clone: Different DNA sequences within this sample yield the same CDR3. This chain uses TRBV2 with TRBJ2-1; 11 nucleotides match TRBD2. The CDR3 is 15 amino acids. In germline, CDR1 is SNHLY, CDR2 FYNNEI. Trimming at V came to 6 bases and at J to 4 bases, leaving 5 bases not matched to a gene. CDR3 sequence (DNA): TGTGCCAGCAGAGATAGCGGGGGGGCTTACAATGAGCAGTTCTTC. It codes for CASRDSGGAYNEQFF.

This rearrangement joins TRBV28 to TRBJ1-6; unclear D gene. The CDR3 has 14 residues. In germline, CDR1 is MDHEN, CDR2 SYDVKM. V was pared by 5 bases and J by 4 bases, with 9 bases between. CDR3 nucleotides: TGTGCCAGCAGTAGTGGGAGTTATAATTCACCCCTCCACTTT. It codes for CASSSGSYNSPLHF.

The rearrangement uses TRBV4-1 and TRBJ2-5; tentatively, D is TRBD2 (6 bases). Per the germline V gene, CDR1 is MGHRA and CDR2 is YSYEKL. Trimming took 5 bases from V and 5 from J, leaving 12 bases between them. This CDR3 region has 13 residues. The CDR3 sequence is CASSWAGGETQYF. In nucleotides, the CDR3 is TGCGCCAGCAGCTGGGCCGGAGGGGAGACCCAGTACTTC.